Following are 28 T cell receptor beta chains from one sample sequenced in a study of blood T cell repertoires in COVID-19. Clones were sequenced by immunoSEQ multiplex PCR, and TCRdb holds only the in-frame ones, with some missing. The sample includes around 110,000 clones, roughly 78% seen only once; the top ten take 16%. Sequencing was carried out using peripheral blood. These receptors all come from a man aged 55 to 70 with active or convalescent COVID-19.

J is TRBJ2-2 and V is TRBV11-3; 16 nucleotides align to TRBD2. CDR1 is SGHNT and CDR2 is YENEEA in the germline V gene. Trimming cost V 4 bases and J 4 bases; bases outside gene matches: 12. The CDR3 extends over 20 amino acids. The CDR3 DNA is TGTGCCAGCAGCTCAACACCGGGACTAGCGGGAGGGAGGGCCACCGGGGAGCTGTTTTTT. This encodes CASSSTPGLAGGRATGELFF.

The chain is built from TRBV7-8 and TRBJ2-5; D perhaps matches TRBD2 (5 bases). The V gene's germline CDR1 is SGHVS and CDR2 FQNEAQ. Trimming stripped 4 bases from V and 10 bases from J, with 16 bases between. This CDR3 has 13 residues. The CDR3 spells CASSSRSKGDQYF. The CDR3 DNA reads as TGTGCCAGCAGCTCCCGGTCAAAGGGAGACCAGTACTTC.

This chain links TRBV11-2 with TRBJ1-6, with D tentatively TRBD1 (6 bases). Trimming left V 2 bases short and J 6 bases short, with 11 bases between. This CDR3 spans 15 amino acids. In germline, CDR1 is SGHAT, CDR2 FQNNGV. CDR3 coding DNA: TGTGCCAGCAGCTTAAACGGGGGGCCTAATTCACCCCTCCACTTT. Its translation: CASSLNGGPNSPLHF.

The chain is built from TRBV19 and TRBJ1-5; TRBD1 matches 7 bases. Unmatched junction bases numbered 11, after V lost 8 bases and J lost 7 bases. Germline V gene data show CDR1 as LNHDA and CDR2 as SQIVND (reference sequence). The CDR3 loop spans 14 amino acids. The CDR3: CASALTGVGQPQHF. The CDR3 DNA reads TGTGCCAGTGCCCTTACAGGGGTTGGCCAGCCCCAGCATTTT.

The gene calls are TRBV5-6 and TRBJ2-7, with TRBD2 matching over 13 bases. CDR1 and CDR2 from the germline V gene are SGHDT and YYEEEE. The CDR3 has 15 amino acids. V was pared by 2 bases and J by 7 bases, with 6 bases of the junction left unmatched. The CDR3 DNA reads TGTGCCAGCAGCTTTGGGACTAGCGGGGCCGCGGAGCAGTACTTC. Translation gives CASSFGTSGAAEQYF.

Only a few counts were recorded for this clone. The chain recombines TRBV6-2 or TRBV6-3 with TRBJ2-5; 12 nucleotides agree with TRBD2. The trim removed 2 bases at V and 1 base at J, leaving 14 bases unmatched. The CDR3 sequence is 20 residues long. Per the germline V gene, CDR1 is MNHEY and CDR2 is SVGEGT. The CDR3 coding sequence is TGTGCCAGCAGTTACCCTTTGTGGACTAGCGGGGAGAATGTCCAAGAGACCCAGTACTTC. This encodes CASSYPLWTSGENVQETQYF.

The chain links TRBV20-1 to TRBJ1-1; D unclear. The germline V gene has CDR1 DFQATT and CDR2 SNEGSKA (reference sequence). V lost 3 bases to trimming and J lost 1 base, with 15 bases between them. The length of the CDR3 is 15 residues. The CDR3 loop is CSASRNYATNTEAFF. As DNA, the CDR3 is TGCAGTGCTAGTCGGAACTACGCTACGAACACTGAAGCTTTCTTT.

This sequence joins TRBV28 and TRBJ2-7; D call uncertain. CDR1 is MDHEN and CDR2 is SYDVKM in the germline V gene. Trimming cost V 10 bases and J 2 bases, with 9 bases left between them. The CDR3 sequence is 11 residues long. The CDR3: CATFTTYEQYF. DNA for the CDR3: TGTGCCACCTTCACAACCTACGAGCAGTACTTC.

The gene calls are TRBV4-2 and TRBJ2-3, with D possibly being TRBD1 (5 bases). The CDR3 is 14 amino acids. V was pared by 0 bases and J by 10 bases, with 14 bases between. Germline loops: CDR1 LGHNA, CDR2 YNFKEQ. This CDR3 reads CASSQDLMGRAQYF. CDR3 nucleotides: TGTGCCAGCAGCCAAGATTTGATGGGCAGGGCGCAGTATTTT.

The rearrangement joins TRBV20-1 to TRBJ2-3, with 10 bases that match TRBD2. CDR3 length: 16 residues. After removal of 3 bases from V and 4 bases from J, the junction contained 10 bases not matched to a gene. In germline, CDR1 is DFQATT, CDR2 SNEGSKA (reference sequence). The CDR3 sequence is CSASSPSGRGADTQYF. DNA for the CDR3: TGCAGTGCTAGTTCCCCTAGCGGGAGAGGGGCAGATACGCAGTATTTT.

The genes are TRBV27 and TRBJ1-2; D possibly corresponds to TRBD1 (5 bases). V lost 7 bases to trimming and J lost 10 bases, with 19 bases between them. Germline V CDR1 and CDR2: MNHEY, SMNVEV (reference sequence). The CDR3 is made up of 13 amino acids. This CDR3 reads CASTHGQGSDYTF. The CDR3 coding sequence is TGTGCCAGCACCCACGGCCAGGGCTCTGACTACACCTTC.

The J gene is TRBJ2-5, the V gene TRBV7-2; a weak D match, TRBD1 (5 bases). With 0 bases removed from V and 4 bases from J, the gap between germline ends came to 6 bases. In germline, CDR1 is SGHTA, CDR2 FQGNSA. The CDR3 spans 13 residues. In DNA form, the CDR3 reads TGTGCCAGCAGCTTAGCGCAGGGAGAGACCCAGTACTTC. This sequence encodes CASSLAQGETQYF.

This rearrangement joins TRBV5-6 to TRBJ1-5; a possible D gene is TRBD1 (5 bases). There are 15 residues in the CDR3. The V and J ends lost 3 bases and 2 bases respectively, with 12 bases between them. Germline values: CDR1 SGHDT, CDR2 YYEEEE. This chain's CDR3 is CASSWRDGGNQPQHF. In DNA form, the CDR3 reads TGTGCCAGCAGCTGGAGGGACGGGGGCAATCAGCCCCAGCATTTT.

Only a few counts were recorded for this clone. The V call is TRBV20-1, the J call TRBJ2-3; 15 bases agree with TRBD2. Unmatched junction bases numbered 13, after V lost 3 bases and J lost 0 bases. This CDR3 region has 20 residues. Germline V lookup: CDR1 DFQATT, CDR2 SNEGSKA (reference sequence). The chain's CDR3 is CSASPLQGLAGGRSTDTQYF. CDR3 DNA sequence: TGCAGTGCTAGTCCCCTCCAAGGACTAGCGGGAGGGCGGAGCACAGATACGCAGTATTTT.

Only a few counts were recorded for this clone. The rearrangement links TRBV20-1 to TRBJ2-3; possibly TRBD2 for D (5 bases). There are 11 residues in the CDR3. Looked up from germline, CDR1 is DFQATT and CDR2 is SNEGSKA (reference sequence). V was clipped by 6 bases and J by 7 bases, with 11 bases between them. The CDR3 protein is CSAVPGNTQYF. The DNA for the CDR3 is TGCAGTGCGGTCCCGGGAAATACGCAGTATTTT.

This chain uses TRBV4-2 with TRBJ1-4, with TRBD1 as a possible D gene (5 bases). Germline lookup yields CDR1 LGHNA and CDR2 YNFKEQ. The CDR3 is made up of 17 amino acids. Trimming took off 0 bases at V and 5 bases at J, with 16 bases between the two ends. CDR3 region: CASSQELLGGFNEKLFF. The CDR3 DNA sequence: TGTGCCAGCAGCCAAGAACTCCTTGGGGGGTTCAATGAAAAACTGTTTTTT.

This clone was observed once. This sequence joins TRBV9 and TRBJ1-3, with 7 bases lining up with TRBD1. This CDR3 is built from 16 residues. The germline CDR1 and CDR2 sequences are SGDLS and YYNGEE. V shed 3 bases and J 0 bases; nucleotides not matched to a gene: 6. The CDR3: CASSEKPGGSGNTIYF. In DNA, the CDR3 is TGTGCCAGCAGCGAGAAACCAGGGGGCTCTGGAAACACCATATATTTT.

CDR3 coding DNA: TGTGCCAGCAGGCAAGGACTAGGGGAGCAGTACTTC. Translated: CASRQGLGEQYF. The chain carries TRBV6-5 and TRBJ2-7; 7 positions agree with TRBD2. Germline V gene lookup returns CDR1 MNHEY and CDR2 SVGAGI. The CDR3 extends over 12 amino acids. J gave up 7 bases and V 6 bases, and 6 bases lay outside the gene matches.

The rearrangement links TRBV7-2 to TRBJ2-3, with D maybe TRBD2 (5 bases). V was clipped by 1 base and J by 2 bases, with 10 bases between them. The CDR3 runs 15 residues. The V gene's germline CDR1 is SGHTA and CDR2 FQGNSA. The CDR3 loop is CASSLGVLATDTQYF. CDR3 coding DNA: TGTGCCAGCAGCTTAGGTGTCCTAGCCACAGATACGCAGTATTTT.

The V call is TRBV19, the J call TRBJ2-7; D is perhaps TRBD1 (6 bases). Germline CDR1 reads LNHDA; CDR2 reads SQIVND (reference sequence). V lost 3 bases, J lost 6 bases, and 12 bases lay in between. CDR3 length: 13 residues. CDR3: CASSMGAIREQYF. DNA for the CDR3: TGTGCCAGTAGTATGGGGGCCATACGCGAGCAGTACTTC. The variable domain in full, completed from reference TRBV19 and TRBJ2-7, reads DGGITQSPKYLFRKEGQNVTLSCEQNLNHDAMYWYRQDPGQGLRLIYYSQIVNDFQKGDIAEGYSVSREKKESFPLTVTSAQKNPTAFYLCASSMGAIREQYFGPGTRLTVT.

This clone was recorded a few times. The chain combines TRBV2 with TRBJ2-7, with TRBD1 matching 9 bases. The length of the CDR3 is 13 residues. CDR1 SNHLY and CDR2 FYNNEI come from the germline V gene. Unmatched junction bases numbered 3, after V lost 3 bases and J lost 6 bases. CDR3 sequence (DNA): TGTGCCAGCAGTGAGCAGGACAGGGGCGAGCAGTACTTC. Its translation is CASSEQDRGEQYF.

This clone was seen just once. The V call is TRBV7-2, the J call TRBJ2-6, with 10 nucleotides matching TRBD1. The CDR3 runs 20 residues. Looked up from germline, CDR1 is SGHTA and CDR2 is FQGNSA. Unmatched junction bases numbered 10, after V lost 0 bases and J lost 2 bases. CDR3 in amino acids: CASSLALTGQGYAGANVLTF. The CDR3 DNA reads TGTGCCAGCAGCTTAGCGCTAACGGGACAGGGGTACGCTGGGGCCAACGTCCTGACTTTC.

This chain links TRBV9 with TRBJ1-1, with D possibly matching TRBD1 (5 bases). Trimming removed 7 bases at V and 3 bases at J, with 10 bases between. There are 12 residues in the CDR3. The germline V gene has CDR1 SGDLS and CDR2 YYNGEE. CDR3 amino acids: CASGTGDTEAFF. CDR3 in DNA: TGTGCCAGCGGGACGGGGGACACTGAAGCTTTCTTT.

The chain combines TRBV7-2 with TRBJ2-1; 12 nucleotides align to TRBD2. Germline loops: CDR1 SGHTA, CDR2 FQGNSA. With 2 bases clipped from V and 6 bases from J, the junction kept 2 bases outside the gene matches. The CDR3 length is 15 residues. The CDR3 DNA is TGTGCCAGCAGCTTACTAGCGGGAGGGTTCAATGAGCAGTTCTTC. Its translation: CASSLLAGGFNEQFF. Full variable domain (rest looked up from reference TRBV7-2 and TRBJ2-1): GAGVSQSPSNKVTEKGKDVELRCDPISGHTALYWYRQSLGQGLEFLIYFQGNSAPDKSGLPSDRFSAERTGGSVSTLTIQRTQQEDSAVYLCASSLLAGGFNEQFFGPGTRLTVL.

This clone was counted between two and nine times. The chain couples TRBV21-1 to TRBJ2-7; the table assigns TRBD2, which was not confirmed against the DNA. TRBV21-1 counts as a pseudogene. CDR3 size: 14 residues. CDR3 nucleotides: TGTGCCAGCAGCACGCCATCCGAGGCCTACGAGCAGTACTTC. It codes for CASSTPSEAYEQYF.

This chain connects TRBV5-8 to TRBJ1-5; TRBD1 agrees at 8 bases. CDR1 and CDR2 from the germline V gene are SGHTS and YDEGEE. The CDR3 covers 15 residues. The trim removed 4 bases at V and 4 bases at J, leaving 7 bases unmatched. This CDR3 is CASSLTGVLNQPQHF. The CDR3, as DNA: TGTGCCAGCAGCCTGACAGGGGTATTGAATCAGCCCCAGCATTTT.

V usage is TRBV13 and J usage is TRBJ2-1, with a weak D call TRBD1 (6 bases). The CDR3 spans 13 residues. The V gene's germline CDR1 is PRHDT and CDR2 FYEKMQ (reference sequence). V gave up 8 bases and J gave up 8 bases, with 16 bases separating them. The CDR3: CASRRDTDDEQFF. The CDR3 nucleotides read TGTGCCAGCCGCCGGGACACTGATGATGAGCAGTTCTTC.

V usage is TRBV6-8 and J usage is TRBJ2-7; D not resolved. Per germline, CDR1 MNHGY and CDR2 SAAAGT. Trimming removed 5 bases from V and 1 base from J, with 12 bases in between. This CDR3 has 14 amino acids. This chain's CDR3 is CASSTPVQSYEQYF. CDR3 bases: TGTGCCAGCAGTACCCCAGTACAGTCCTACGAGCAGTACTTC.